This entry concerns a single T cell receptor (beta chain). There are a few counts of this clone. Its binding antigen is unknown. It has no much larger one-base neighbor in the sample; base qualities were not kept. These data are taken from a study of cytomegalovirus exposure and HLA in healthy donors (dated by TCRdb to 2016 to 2017). In terms of the full investigation: An earlier analysis of approximately 590 of the donors reported about 250 Gb of sequence data and 100 million to 140 million unique TCR beta sequences from roughly 180 million T cells. An early release covering roughly 600 HLA-typed donors comprised around 300 gigabases of sequencing data and about 90 million unique TCR sequences. Of the roughly 400 genotyped donors, about 80% fell in the genetic ancestry cluster associated with self-reported Caucasian donors. The study aimed to test whether signatures of past pathogen exposure could be identified by cataloging public T cell receptors. The study profiled the T cell repertoires of under 700 subjects by immunosequencing and related them to cytomegalovirus serostatus. In addition to the first cohort of hundreds of subjects, a separate validation cohort of approximately 120 different subjects was used. High-throughput TCR immunosequencing, statistical association of individual TCRs with disease status, and machine learning were combined to predict cytomegalovirus infection status. In a later analysis, previously published TCR beta repertoires from 666 donors were re-analyzed and high-resolution HLA genotyping was added so that TCR occurrence patterns could be studied. The later analysis used no new phenotypic data to find candidate immune exposures, relying instead on TCR beta sequences and their occurrence across donors. An earlier analysis of fewer than 700 of the donors applied high-throughput TCR beta sequencing to assess whether each TCR beta V gene segment acted as functional or pseudogenic. Donor age, sex, ethnicity and CMV serostatus were compiled together with the repertoire data. Genome-wide SNP genotypes for about three fifths of the roughly 700 donors were used in a later genetic analysis, which treated that subset as a discovery cohort. Every discovery cohort repertoire had been produced on one sequencing platform. Both class I and class II loci were covered by HLA typing, at four-digit resolution. Typing coverage differed by locus: A, B, C, DRB1 and DQB1 were typed in roughly 620-640 donors, DQA1 in about 550, DPA1 in some 610, and DPB1 in approximately 450. Because of strong linkage in the cohort, 4 to 6 DR-DQ haplotypes were treated as single units for association and clustering. On average, around 240,000 unique TCR beta nucleotide sequences were sequenced per donor among some 420 genotyped donors of the cohort, with 15% to 20% of those sequences being non-productive.

Broad study findings and their caveats: Assigning TCR associations to individual alleles was difficult when HLA alleles, especially DR and DQ, strongly co-occurred. The authors suggested that the approach could potentially be extended to other disease states and immunological phenotypes. According to a later analysis, TCR association rates differed among HLA loci, with DRB1 alleles showing the most associated TCRs and HLA-C alleles showing the fewest. Specific HLA alleles were associated with 16,951 TCR beta sequences at a false discovery rate of 0.05 in a later analysis. This cohort had only TCR beta chains sequenced, and the lack of alpha or paired-chain data limited which features could be detected. According to a later genetic analysis, donors in an Asian-associated ancestry cluster had fewer N-insertions in productive TCRs than the roughly 670-donor mean. Most CMV-associated TCR beta chains appeared to be HLA-restricted in a later analysis, and the HLA associations seemed to be driven largely by CMV exposure. In both the original and validation cohorts, the classifier was reported to diagnose cytomegalovirus status with high specificity and sensitivity. Because some donors lacked HLA typing at each locus, the association tests relied only on the typed subset. An association between a missense DCLRE1C variant and V-gene and J-gene trimming of TCR beta chains was found in a later genetic analysis and replicated in an independent cohort. In a later analysis, several top co-occurrence clusters were reported to appear linked to parvovirus B19, influenza, CMV and Epstein-Barr virus. Some IMGT-functional V segments, including TRBV6-2 and TRBV6-3, could not be distinguished by the 87-base-pair reads and were therefore excluded. The presence/absence analyses assumed that sequencing depth was roughly uniform across donors, and that assumption may not be true. Across donors, most TCR sequences were observed very rarely, whereas some public TCRs were present in many individuals. In a later analysis, HLA-associated TCR beta chains showed more clonal expansion and lower generation probabilities than non-associated chains that were equally common. The only immune exposure information available for the cohort was CMV serostatus. Because counts were too low, some 17 rarely observed V segments, including chromosome 9 orphons, were excluded from the earlier analysis of some 590 of the donors. Linkage disequilibrium might explain the correlated functional status among segregating V segments, but an unknown experimental factor could not be ruled out. Broadly in line with IMGT annotations, most TCR beta V segments showed up in productive rearrangements about 87% or about 30% of the time in an earlier analysis of approximately 600 of the donors. The sequencing pipeline was judged likely to have produced a cluster of highly shared sequence variants as a technical artifact. In vitro tests confirmed that three of the cytomegalovirus-associated TCR beta chains recognize cytomegalovirus antigens. The study gave a list of more than 150 TCR beta chains associated with cytomegalovirus. A further reported finding was that TCR beta sequences accurately predicted the HLA-A and HLA-B alleles for most subjects in the first cohort.

The CDR3 starts with the cysteine, ends with the phenylalanine, and has 15 residues. Just CDR3 DNA is preserved here, 45 bases in frame from base 1. Looking up the germline V gene (reference sequence) yields CDR1 LNHNV and CDR2 YYDKDF. V lost 8 bases and J lost 6 bases, and the count of bases not matched to a germline gene is 10. The cohort consisted of more than 650 healthy bone marrow donors. Cohort members were all nominally healthy when sampled, although unrecorded immune exposures were likely present. The donor was CMV seropositive and was included in the group of 250 to 350 seropositive cohort members. Each donor provided a peripheral blood sample, and peripheral blood mononuclear cells were used for TCR beta sequencing. The Qiagen DNeasy Blood Extraction Kit was used to extract genomic DNA from the blood cell samples. The library was obtained by the immunoSEQ multiplex PCR assay. For the multiplex PCR, a mixture combining 60 forward primers for TCR Vbeta segments and 13 reverse primers for TCR Jbeta segments was used. The CDR3 region of rearranged TCR beta genes was amplified from genomic DNA with a multiplex PCR assay. The amplified TCR beta libraries were sequenced on the Illumina HiSeq System as 87-base-pair reads. The published analysis was carried out like this. Across the 666 repertoires, a later analysis counted approximately 75 million unique TCR beta chains, around 11 million of which were shared by at least two donors. Raw reads were error-corrected and collapsed into unique sequences with a nearest-neighbor algorithm that merged closely related sequences to remove PCR and sequencing errors. Alignment of CDR3 sequences to IMGT reference sequences was used to assign V, D and J gene segments. For a sequence to be retained, at least a six-nucleotide match to both a V gene segment and a J gene segment was required. A rearrangement counted as productive if the CDR3 had no stop codons and remained in frame with V and J, and every other rearrangement counted as non-productive. CDR3 was defined according to IMGT convention as the region running from the second conserved V-encoded cysteine to the conserved J-encoded phenylalanine. The earlier analysis of roughly 590 of the donors excluded sequences that lacked an unambiguous match to a single V gene segment. In an earlier analysis of roughly 600 of the donors, a V segment was called functional when productive rearrangements were above 56.7%, and segregating when the standard deviation between donors exceeded 5%. A statistical classification framework was built for diagnosing cytomegalovirus status from the catalog of TCR beta chain sequences. In a later analysis, TCR nucleotide sequences were compared against IMGT/GENE-DB human TR gene sequences so that V and J genes could be assigned. Using the TCRdist pipeline, a later analysis assigned CDR3 sequences along with most-parsimonious VDJ recombination scenarios. In a later analysis, each TCR beta chain was defined by its CDR3 amino acid sequence together with its V-gene family, and reads lacking a unique V-gene family were excluded. A later analysis removed 600 or so highly shared, low-generation-probability nucleotide sequences to deal with suspected cross-contamination and a sequencing artifact. In a later analysis, a clonal expansion index was calculated for each public chain from normalized within-repertoire ranks of inferred template counts. In a later analysis, generation probabilities were computed with a VDJ recombination model fitted to out-of-frame rearrangements, and the resulting probabilities were checked against IGoR. A later analysis scored TCR-TCR, TCR-HLA and TCR-CMV co-occurrence with hypergeometric tests, applying a repertoire-size bias correction to TCR pairs. In a later analysis, false discovery rates were estimated by permuting HLA or CMV assignments 20 times. A later analysis grouped co-occurring TCRs with DBSCAN, adding TCRdist sequence similarity when clustering within HLA-allele-positive subsets. Co-occurrence clustering excluded repertoires with fewer than 30,000 or more than 120,000 public chains, plus five with anomalous nucleotide sharing. TCRdb took over this immuneACCESS table, retaining in-frame rearrangements with V and J assigned. Such tables are incomplete; in checked studies, under half of the missing clones stem from an unresolved V gene, and the remainder is unexplained. Clone size and V and J calls were adopted from that table, with D and trimming inferred from the DNA. For this sample the table gives 84,000 or so clones, of which roughly 58% were detected only once. 5% to 6.5% of the sample is held by the ten biggest clonotypes.

This TCR was sampled from a woman aged 30 to 39 in good health and CMV-seropositive. In this chain, TRBV15 is recombined with TRBJ1-4; 9 middle bases align to TRBD1. The source material was PBMCs. The DNA is TGTGCCACCTCAGGGACAGGGAATTATGATGAAAAACTGTTTTTT. It translates as CATSGTGNYDEKLFF.